This record covers a single T cell receptor beta chain. This specimen comes from a study of cytomegalovirus exposure and HLA in healthy donors. Germline CDR1 ENHRY, CDR2 SYGVKD. The CDR3 covers 15 residues. The PCR used 60 Vbeta and 13 Jbeta primers. In the authors' methods: Around 11 million of 70 million to 80 million unique TCR beta chains were shared, per a later count. TCRdb's copy holds only in-frame clones and misses some; the assay was immunoSEQ multiplex PCR. That table supplies the V and J calls and clone size; D and trimming were determined from the DNA. The data show over 150,000 clones, around 81% seen once.

The V and J genes are TRBV10-3 and TRBJ2-2, with 9 nucleotides matching TRBD2. This sequence was found in a woman aged 45-60 years in good health and CMV-seronegative. Specimen: PBMCs. The CDR3 spells CAQYWRGGYAGELFF. The CDR3 DNA reads as TGTGCTCAGTATTGGCGGGGGGGCTATGCCGGGGAGCTGTTTTTT.